These T cell receptor beta chains were read from a single sample in a study of cytomegalovirus exposure and HLA in healthy donors. Assay used: immunoSEQ multiplex PCR; TCRdb lists only in-frame clones, some missing. Found here are a few hundred thousand clones, 70% to 80% of them singletons; the top ten hold about 2.5%. Material for sequencing was PBMCs. The receptors here all came from a woman in her fifties or sixties in good health and CMV-seropositive. The CDR3 runs from the conserved cysteine through the conserved F or W.

V	length	J	CDR3
TRBV7-3	13	TRBJ2-7	CASSLDREGEQYF
TRBV6-4	18	TRBJ2-2	CASSDRPRTGWATGELFF
TRBV15	13	TRBJ2-1	CATSRGQYNEQFF
TRBV7-2	15	TRBJ1-1	CASSPRQGALTEAFF
TRBV5-6	12	TRBJ2-1	CASSLLEGEQFF
TRBV5-1	14	TRBJ1-2	CASSLDQGGYGYTF
TRBV7-2	15	TRBJ2-1	CASSFGGGPYNEQFF
TRBV25-1	13	TRBJ1-2	CASSEYSNKGYTF
TRBV7-9	15	TRBJ2-1	CASSLAAGTYNEQFF
TRBV4-1	18	TRBJ1-5	CASSFRTGGAYSNQPQHF
TRBV5-1	18	TRBJ2-3	CASSSRAGGGSGTDTQYF
TRBV15	15	TRBJ2-1	CATSRDWDRVNEQFF
TRBV27	13	TRBJ1-1	CASSWTGGVGAFF
TRBV6-1	14	TRBJ2-7	CASSPDTNTYEQYF
TRBV19	14	TRBJ1-5	CASSKTGRDQPQHF
TRBV6-5	14	TRBJ2-7	CASSYQGPSYEQYF
TRBV4-1	14	TRBJ2-2	CASSHPTGTGELFF
TRBV4-1	16	TRBJ1-2	CASSQRDRGRVYGYTF
TRBV5-4	15	TRBJ1-1	CASSTSDRKNTEAFF
TRBV4-2	15	TRBJ2-1	CASSQASGGDPEQFF
TRBV7-9	13	TRBJ2-1	CASSLQGPGEQFF
TRBV5-1	15	TRBJ2-1	CASSPPGLAFQEQFF